These 5 T cell receptor beta chains originate from one sample sequenced in a study of blood T cells in healthy people across ages (dated by TCRdb to the mid-2010s). Libraries came from 5' RACE. Sequencing instrument: Illumina HiSeq 2500. A second PCR of roughly 6 to 11 cycles was run with a J-beta primer mix and a sample-barcoded 5' primer. The raw public data were reprocessed by TCRdb itself: fastp quality trimming at Q25, MiXCR clonotype calling, in-frame beta chains only. Merged by CDR3 protein, the rows form single entries marked with the most common genes and DNA. The sample profile shows about 720,000 distinct CDR3 sequences; approximately 25% of them were found once. Roughly 3.5% of the sample comes from the top ten. The same sample was also studied in work on T cells of mothers and their children.

Sample: blood. The receptors stem from a boy between 10 and 17 years old in good health.

Only a few counts were recorded for this clonotype. The chain links TRBV11-2 to TRBJ2-7, with 8 bases lining up with TRBD1. Germline CDR1 and CDR2: SGHAT and FQNNGV. The J segment lost 2 bases and the V segment lost 6 bases, leaving 9 bases of the junction unmatched. The CDR3 extends over 15 amino acids. The chain's CDR3 is CASSPGQGLTYEQYF. CDR3 coding DNA: TGTGCCAGCAGTCCCGGACAGGGTTTAACCTACGAGCAGTACTTC.

This clonotype was seen only a few times. The genes are TRBV6-5 and TRBJ1-6; D is possibly TRBD1 (5 bases). The CDR3 consists of 15 residues. The germline V and J ends were trimmed by 6 bases and 7 bases, with 16 bases remaining between them. The germline gives CDR1 MNHEY, CDR2 SVGAGI. CDR3 nucleotide sequence: TGTGCCAGCAGGCCCCGGGGGACGGCCAATTCACCCCTCCACTTT. This translates into CASRPRGTANSPLHF.

This clonotype occurred a few times. This chain links TRBV7-3 with TRBJ2-1; tentatively, D is TRBD1 (5 bases). The V and J ends lost 5 bases and 2 bases respectively, with 10 bases between them. Per the germline V gene, CDR1 is SGHTA and CDR2 is FQGTGA. CDR3 length: 14 residues. This CDR3 reads CASSPQGAYNEQFF. DNA of the CDR3: TGTGCCAGCAGCCCCCAGGGTGCCTACAATGAGCAGTTCTTC.

This clonotype showed up just a few times. The rearrangement joins TRBV7-9 to TRBJ2-5; D unresolved. The CDR3 totals 12 residues. The V end was cut by 7 bases, the J end by 3 bases, with 9 bases between. Germline assignment: CDR1 SEHNR and CDR2 FQNEAQ (reference sequence). The CDR3 nucleotides are TGTGCCAGCAATAGGGTCGAAGAGACCCAGTACTTC. Its translation: CASNRVEETQYF.

This clonotype was counted a few times. The chain uses TRBV18 and TRBJ2-5; D might be TRBD2 (6 bases). Germline V lookup: CDR1 KGHSH, CDR2 LQKENI. The V end lost 1 base, the J end lost 4 bases, and 10 bases lay between the germline ends. The CDR3 contains 14 residues. CDR3: CASSPLGGTETQYF. Written as DNA, the CDR3 is TGTGCCAGCTCACCACTGGGCGGGACAGAGACCCAGTACTTC.